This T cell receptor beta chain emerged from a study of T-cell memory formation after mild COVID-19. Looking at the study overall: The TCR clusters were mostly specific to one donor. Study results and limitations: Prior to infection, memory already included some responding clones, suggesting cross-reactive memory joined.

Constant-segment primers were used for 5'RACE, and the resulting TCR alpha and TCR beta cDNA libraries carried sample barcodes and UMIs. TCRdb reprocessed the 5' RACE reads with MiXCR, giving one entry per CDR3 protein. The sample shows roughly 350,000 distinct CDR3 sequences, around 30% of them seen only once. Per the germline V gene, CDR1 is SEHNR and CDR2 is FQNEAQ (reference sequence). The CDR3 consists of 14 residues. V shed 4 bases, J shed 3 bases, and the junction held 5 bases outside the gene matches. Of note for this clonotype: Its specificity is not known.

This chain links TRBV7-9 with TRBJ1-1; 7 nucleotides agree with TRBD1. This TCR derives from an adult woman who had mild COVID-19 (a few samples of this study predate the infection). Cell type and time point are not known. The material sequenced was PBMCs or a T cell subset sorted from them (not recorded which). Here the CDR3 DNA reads TGTGCCAGCAGCTCCCCTACAGGGGACACTGAAGCTTTCTTT. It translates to CASSSPTGDTEAFF.